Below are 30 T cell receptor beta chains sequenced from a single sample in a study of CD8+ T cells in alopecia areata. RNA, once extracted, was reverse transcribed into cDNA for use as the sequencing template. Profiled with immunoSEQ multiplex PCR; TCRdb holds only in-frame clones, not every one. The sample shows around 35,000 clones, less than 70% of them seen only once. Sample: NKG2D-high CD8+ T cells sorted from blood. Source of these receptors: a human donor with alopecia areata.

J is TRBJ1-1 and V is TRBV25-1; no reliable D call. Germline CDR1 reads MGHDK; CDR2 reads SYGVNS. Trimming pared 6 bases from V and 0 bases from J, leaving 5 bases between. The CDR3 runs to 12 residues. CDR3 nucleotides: TGTGCCAGCAGGACAATGAACACTGAAGCTTTCTTT. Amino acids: CASRTMNTEAFF.

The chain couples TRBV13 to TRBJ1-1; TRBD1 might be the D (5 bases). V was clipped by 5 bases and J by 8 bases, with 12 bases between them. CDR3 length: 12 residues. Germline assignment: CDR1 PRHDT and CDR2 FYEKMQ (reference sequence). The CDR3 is CASSPGGTEAFF. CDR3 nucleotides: TGTGCCAGCAGCCCCGGAGGGACCGAAGCTTTCTTT.

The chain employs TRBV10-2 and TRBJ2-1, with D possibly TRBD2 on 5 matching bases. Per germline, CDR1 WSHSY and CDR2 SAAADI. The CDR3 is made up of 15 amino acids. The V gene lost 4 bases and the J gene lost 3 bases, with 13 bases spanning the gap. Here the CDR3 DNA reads TGCGCCAGCAGTGGACTCCTCGCGGGCTACAATGAGCAGTTCTTC. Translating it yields CASSGLLAGYNEQFF.

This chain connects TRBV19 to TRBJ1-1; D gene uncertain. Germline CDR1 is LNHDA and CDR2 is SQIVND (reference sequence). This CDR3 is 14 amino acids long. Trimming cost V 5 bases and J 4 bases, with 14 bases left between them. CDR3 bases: TGTGCCAGTAGTCATAAGGTGACTGGCACTGAAGCTTTCTTT. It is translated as CASSHKVTGTEAFF.

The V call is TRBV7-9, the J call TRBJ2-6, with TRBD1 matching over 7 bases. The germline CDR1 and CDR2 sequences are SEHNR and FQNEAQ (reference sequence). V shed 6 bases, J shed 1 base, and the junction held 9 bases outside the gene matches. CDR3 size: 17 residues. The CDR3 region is CASRPPLQGSGANVLTF. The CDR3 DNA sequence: TGTGCCAGCAGGCCACCTCTACAGGGGTCTGGGGCCAACGTCCTGACTTTC.

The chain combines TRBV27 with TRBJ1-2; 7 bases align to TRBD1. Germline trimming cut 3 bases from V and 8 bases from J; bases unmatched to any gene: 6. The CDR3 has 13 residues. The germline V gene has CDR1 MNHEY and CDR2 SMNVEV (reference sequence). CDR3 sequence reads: CASSLSQGGGYTF. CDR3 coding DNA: TGTGCCAGCAGTTTGTCGCAGGGGGGGGGCTACACCTTC.

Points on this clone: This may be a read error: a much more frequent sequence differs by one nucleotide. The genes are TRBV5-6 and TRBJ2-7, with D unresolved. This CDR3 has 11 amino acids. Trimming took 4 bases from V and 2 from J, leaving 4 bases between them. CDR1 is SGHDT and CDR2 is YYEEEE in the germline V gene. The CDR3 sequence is CASSDPYEQYF. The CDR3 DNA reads TGTGCCAGCAGCGACCCCTACGAGCAGTACTTC.

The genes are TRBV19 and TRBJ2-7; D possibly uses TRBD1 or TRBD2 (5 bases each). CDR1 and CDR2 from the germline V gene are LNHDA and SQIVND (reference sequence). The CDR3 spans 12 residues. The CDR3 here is CATGQTIYEQYF. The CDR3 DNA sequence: TGTGCTACGGGGCAGACGATCTACGAGCAGTACTTC. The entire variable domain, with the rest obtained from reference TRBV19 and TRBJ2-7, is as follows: DGGITQSPKYLFRKEGQNVTLSCEQNLNHDAMYWYRQDPGQGLRLIYYSQIVNDFQKGDIAEGYSVSREKKESFPLTVTSAQKNPTAFYLCATGQTIYEQYFGPGTRLTVT.

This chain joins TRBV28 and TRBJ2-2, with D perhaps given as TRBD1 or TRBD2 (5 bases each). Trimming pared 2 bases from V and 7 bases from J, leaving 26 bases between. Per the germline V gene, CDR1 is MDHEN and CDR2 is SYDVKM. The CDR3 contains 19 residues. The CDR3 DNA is TGTGCCAGCAGTTTAGCCTTCCCGCTCCGGGACCCTCCCCGCGGGGAGCTGTTTTTT. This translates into CASSLAFPLRDPPRGELFF.

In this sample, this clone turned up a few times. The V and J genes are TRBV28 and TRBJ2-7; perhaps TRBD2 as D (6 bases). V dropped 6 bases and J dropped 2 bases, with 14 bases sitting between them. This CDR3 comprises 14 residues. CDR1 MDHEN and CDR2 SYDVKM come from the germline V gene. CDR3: CASRYPGVAYEQYF. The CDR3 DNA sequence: TGTGCCAGCAGGTATCCGGGAGTGGCCTACGAGCAGTACTTC.

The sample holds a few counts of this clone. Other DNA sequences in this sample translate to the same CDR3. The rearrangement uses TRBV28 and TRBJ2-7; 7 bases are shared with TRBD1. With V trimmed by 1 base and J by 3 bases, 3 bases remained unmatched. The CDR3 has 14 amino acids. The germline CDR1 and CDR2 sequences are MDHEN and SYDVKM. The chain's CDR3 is CASSLSAGGYEQYF. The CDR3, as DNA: TGTGCCAGCAGTTTATCAGCAGGGGGCTACGAGCAGTACTTC.

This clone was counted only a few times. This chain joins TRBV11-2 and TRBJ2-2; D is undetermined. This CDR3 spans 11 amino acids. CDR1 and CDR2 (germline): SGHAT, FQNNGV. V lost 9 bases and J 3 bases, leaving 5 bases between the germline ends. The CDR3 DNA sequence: TGTGCCAGTACGTACACCGGGGAGCTGTTTTTT. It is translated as CASTYTGELFF.

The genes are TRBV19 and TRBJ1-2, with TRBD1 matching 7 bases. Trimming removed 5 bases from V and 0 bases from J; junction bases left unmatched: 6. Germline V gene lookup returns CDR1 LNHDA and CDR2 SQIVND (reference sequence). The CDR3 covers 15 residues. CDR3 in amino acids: CASSPYTGANYGYTF. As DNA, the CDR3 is TGTGCCAGTAGTCCGTACACAGGGGCTAACTATGGCTACACCTTC.

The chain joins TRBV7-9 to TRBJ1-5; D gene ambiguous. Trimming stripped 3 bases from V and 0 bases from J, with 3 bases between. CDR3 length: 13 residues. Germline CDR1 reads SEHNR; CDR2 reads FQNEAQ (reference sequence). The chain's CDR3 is CASSFNSNQPQHF. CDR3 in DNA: TGTGCCAGCAGCTTCAATAGCAATCAGCCCCAGCATTTT.

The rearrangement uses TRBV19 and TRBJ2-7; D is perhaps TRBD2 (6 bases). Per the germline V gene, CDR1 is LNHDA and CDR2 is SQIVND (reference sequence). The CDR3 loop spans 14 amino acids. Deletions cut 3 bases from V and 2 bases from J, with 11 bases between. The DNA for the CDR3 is TGTGCCAGTAGTATGGCGGGGCCGACCTACGAGCAGTACTTC. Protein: CASSMAGPTYEQYF.

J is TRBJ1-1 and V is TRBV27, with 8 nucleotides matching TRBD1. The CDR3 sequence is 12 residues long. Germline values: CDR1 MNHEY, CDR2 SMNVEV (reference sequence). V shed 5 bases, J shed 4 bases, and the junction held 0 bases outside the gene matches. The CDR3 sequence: CASSDRGTEAFF. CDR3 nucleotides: TGTGCCAGCAGTGACAGGGGCACTGAAGCTTTCTTT.

CDR3 DNA: TGTGCCAGCAGCTTACTGGACCCGAACACTGAAGCTTTCTTT. Translation: CASSLLDPNTEAFF. The rearrangement links TRBV7-6 to TRBJ1-1; D remains unclear. Per germline, CDR1 SGHVS and CDR2 FNYEAQ. The CDR3 is 14 amino acids. Trimming removed 2 bases at V and 1 base at J, with 8 bases between.

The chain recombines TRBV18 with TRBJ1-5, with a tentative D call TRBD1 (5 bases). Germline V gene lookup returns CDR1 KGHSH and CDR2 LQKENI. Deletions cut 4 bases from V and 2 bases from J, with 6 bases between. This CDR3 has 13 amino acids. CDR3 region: CASSQGGNQPQHF. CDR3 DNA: TGTGCCAGCTCACAAGGGGGCAATCAGCCCCAGCATTTT.

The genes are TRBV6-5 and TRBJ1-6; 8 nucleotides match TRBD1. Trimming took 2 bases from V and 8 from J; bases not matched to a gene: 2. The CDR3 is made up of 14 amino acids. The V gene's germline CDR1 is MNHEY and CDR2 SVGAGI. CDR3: CASSYDRGDSPLHF. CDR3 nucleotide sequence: TGTGCCAGCAGTTACGACAGGGGTGATTCACCCCTCCACTTT.

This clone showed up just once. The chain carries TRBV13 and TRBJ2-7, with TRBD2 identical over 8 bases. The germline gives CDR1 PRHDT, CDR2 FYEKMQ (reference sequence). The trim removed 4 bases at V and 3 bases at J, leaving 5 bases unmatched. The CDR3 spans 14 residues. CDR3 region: CASSSGLAHYEQYF. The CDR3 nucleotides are TGTGCCAGCAGCTCCGGACTAGCCCACTACGAGCAGTACTTC. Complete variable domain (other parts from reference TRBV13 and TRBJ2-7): AAGVIQSPRHLIKEKRETATLKCYPIPRHDTVYWYQQGPGQDPQFLISFYEKMQSDKGSIPDRFSAQQFSDYHSELNMSSLELGDSALYFCASSSGLAHYEQYFGPGTRLTVT.

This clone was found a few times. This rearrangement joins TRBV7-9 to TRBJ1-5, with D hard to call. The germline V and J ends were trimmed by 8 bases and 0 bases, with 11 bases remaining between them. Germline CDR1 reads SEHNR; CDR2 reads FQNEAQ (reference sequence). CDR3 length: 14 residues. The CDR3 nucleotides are TGTGCCAGCTCCACGGGCATTAGCAATCAGCCCCAGCATTTT. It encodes CASSTGISNQPQHF.

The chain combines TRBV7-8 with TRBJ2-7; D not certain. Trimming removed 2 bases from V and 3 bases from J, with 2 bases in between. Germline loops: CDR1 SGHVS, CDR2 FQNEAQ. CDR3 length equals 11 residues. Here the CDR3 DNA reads TGTGCCAGCAGCTTAATCTACGAGCAGTACTTC. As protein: CASSLIYEQYF. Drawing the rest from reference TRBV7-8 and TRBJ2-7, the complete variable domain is GAGVSQSPRYKVAKRGQDVALRCDPISGHVSLFWYQQALGQGPEFLTYFQNEAQLDKSGLPSDRFFAERPEGSVSTLKIQRTQQEDSAVYLCASSLIYEQYFGPGTRLTVT.

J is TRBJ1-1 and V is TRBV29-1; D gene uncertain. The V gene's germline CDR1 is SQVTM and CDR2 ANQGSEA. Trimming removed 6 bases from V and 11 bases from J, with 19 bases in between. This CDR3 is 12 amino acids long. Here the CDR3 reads CSVTGWGGFAFF. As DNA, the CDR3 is TGCAGCGTGACGGGTTGGGGAGGTTTCGCTTTCTTT.

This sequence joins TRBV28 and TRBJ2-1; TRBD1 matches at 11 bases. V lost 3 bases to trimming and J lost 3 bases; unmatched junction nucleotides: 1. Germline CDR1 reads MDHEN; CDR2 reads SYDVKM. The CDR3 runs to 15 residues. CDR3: CASSFGTGGYNEQFF. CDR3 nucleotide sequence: TGTGCCAGCAGTTTTGGGACAGGGGGCTACAATGAGCAGTTCTTC.

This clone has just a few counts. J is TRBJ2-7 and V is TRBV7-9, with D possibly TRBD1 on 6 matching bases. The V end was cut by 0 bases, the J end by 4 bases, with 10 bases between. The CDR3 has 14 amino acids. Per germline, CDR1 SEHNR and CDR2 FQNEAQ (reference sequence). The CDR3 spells CASSLARRGYEQYF. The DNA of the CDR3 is TGTGCCAGCAGCTTAGCGAGAAGGGGGTACGAGCAGTACTTC.

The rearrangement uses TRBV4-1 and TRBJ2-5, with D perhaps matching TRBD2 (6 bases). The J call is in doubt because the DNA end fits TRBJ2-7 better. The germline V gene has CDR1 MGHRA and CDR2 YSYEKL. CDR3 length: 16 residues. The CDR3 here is CASSQEFGGVVYEQYF. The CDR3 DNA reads TGCGCCAGCAGCCAAGAGTTCGGGGGAGTAGTGTACGAGCAGTACTTC.

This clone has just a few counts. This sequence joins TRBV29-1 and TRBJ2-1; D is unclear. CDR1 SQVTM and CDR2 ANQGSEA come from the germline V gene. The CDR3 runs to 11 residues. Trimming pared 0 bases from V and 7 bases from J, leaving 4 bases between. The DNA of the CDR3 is TGCAGCGTTGAAGATGGTAATGAGCAGTTCTTC. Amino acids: CSVEDGNEQFF.

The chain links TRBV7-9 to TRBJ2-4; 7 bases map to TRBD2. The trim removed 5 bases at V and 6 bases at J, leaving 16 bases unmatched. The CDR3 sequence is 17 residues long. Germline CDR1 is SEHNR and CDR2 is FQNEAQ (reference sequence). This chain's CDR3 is CASSPVWGGERRNIQYF. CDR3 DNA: TGTGCCAGCAGCCCCGTATGGGGGGGGGAACGGAGAAACATTCAGTACTTC.

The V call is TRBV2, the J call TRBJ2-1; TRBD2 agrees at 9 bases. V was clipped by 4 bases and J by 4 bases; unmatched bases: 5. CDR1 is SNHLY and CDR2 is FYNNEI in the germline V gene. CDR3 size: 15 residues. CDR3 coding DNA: TGTGCCAGCAGTGGGGAGCGGGGGGCATACAATGAGCAGTTCTTC. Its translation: CASSGERGAYNEQFF.

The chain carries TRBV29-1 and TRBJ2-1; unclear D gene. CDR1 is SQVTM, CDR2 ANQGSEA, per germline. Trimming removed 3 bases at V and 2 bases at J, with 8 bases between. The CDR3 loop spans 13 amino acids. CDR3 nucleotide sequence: TGCAGCGTTGAGCCCGGACCCTACAATGAGCAGTTCTTC. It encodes CSVEPGPYNEQFF.